This T cell receptor (beta chain) was profiled in a study of blood T cell repertoires in COVID-19. The overall study: Samples taken during acute and convalescent COVID-19 were collected in the United States, Italy and Spain. In each case, the material was cDNA or gDNA derived from T cells, B-cell-depleted T cells, or PBMCs.

A few counts support this clone. In the authors' methods: Amplification of reference gene primers provided the estimated nucleated cell counts. Using immunoSEQ multiplex PCR, the repertoire was profiled, and TCRdb retains in-frame clones only, with some absent. The V and J calls and the clone size are those of that table, but D and trimming were determined from the DNA. The sample has about 240,000 clones; approximately 80% are singletons. This receptor was taken from a man aged 25-45 years who had recovered from COVID-19. The sequenced material came from peripheral blood.

Written as DNA, the CDR3 is TGTGCCAGCAGAGAGTCGGTCCGGCAGCCCCAGCATTTT. Encoded protein: CASRESVRQPQHF. This chain joins TRBV6-5 and TRBJ1-5; the D is unclear. The V end lost 6 bases, the J end lost 7 bases, and 13 bases lay between the germline ends. The CDR3 has 13 residues. The V gene's germline CDR1 is MNHEY and CDR2 SVGAGI.